The rows below give T cell receptor beta chains drawn from one sample of a study of T-cell memory formation after mild COVID-19. MiXCR, run by TCRdb on the 5' RACE reads, gives a single entry per CDR3 protein. The sample consists of approximately 340,000 distinct CDR3 sequences, around 15% of them appearing once. The sample was PBMCs or a T cell subset sorted from them (not recorded which). The receptors were gathered from a man aged 18 to 29 who had mild COVID-19 (a few samples of this study predate the infection). Cell type and time point are not known. Both conserved end residues are trimmed from each CDR3.

>TRBV2
AARWAHFGADTQY
>TRBV18
ASSATRQDTEAF
>TRBV19
ASSIEGYIQY
>TRBV28
ASSPFGGSKTQY
>TRBV7-3
ASSFGTGERNEQF
>TRBV12-3/TRBV12-4
ASSLGGTVNQPQH
>TRBV6-2/TRBV6-3
ASSSRTYEQY
>TRBV4-2
ASSQDGLLGSYEQY
>TRBV28
ASSSPGGQLF
>TRBV4-3
ASSQGTFAAKNIQY
>TRBV7-2
ASSPGGAGSAYEQY
>TRBV29-1
SVDREDYGYT
>TRBV19
ASSIDANTGELF
>TRBV6-1
ASSRIGNEQY
>TRBV28
ASSLWTAGRGELF
>TRBV6-5
ASSSGSFLAKNIQY
>TRBV12-3/TRBV12-4
ASSPLWGSPNEQF
>TRBV7-2
ASSLGAPSTDTQY
>TRBV19
ASGGGRYGYT
>TRBV7-9
ASSLVRGVADTQY
>TRBV7-8
ASSAYRDAQGEQF
>TRBV5-1
ASSPTLSVRGEAF
>TRBV4-2
ASSQETRAHTGELF
>TRBV3-1
ASSQGVSGGFYGYT
>TRBV7-2
ASSLDSGAEAF
>TRBV7-9
ASSLKSGGASDTQY
>TRBV29-1
SAEDRDTEAF
>TRBV28
ASREGQGRGYT
>TRBV5-1
ASSFRRGVTDTQY
>TRBV7-2
ASSLVIANTGELF
>TRBV7-2
ASSLANFRARAGELF
>TRBV2
ASRGTSGGSEQF
>TRBV6-1
ASQERPTTNEKLF
>TRBV3-1
ASSQGFPPLH
>TRBV11-2
ASSLGQGRETQY
>TRBV12-3/TRBV12-4
ASSSQRGIQETQY
>TRBV7-9
ASSLLGHLRVETQY
>TRBV7-2
ASSLFRTGSSEAF
>TRBV27
ASSPQGLPDTQY